These 2 T cell receptor beta chains came from one sample sequenced in a study of blood T cell repertoires in COVID-19. Profiling relied on immunoSEQ multiplex PCR, and the TCRdb table lists in-frame clones only, not all of them. This sample has roughly 160,000 clones, with roughly 90% found just once. Material for sequencing was peripheral blood. These receptors were taken from a man in his forties or fifties with acute or convalescent COVID-19.

This chain connects TRBV7-2 to TRBJ2-1; 14 bases fit TRBD2. The trim removed 5 bases at V and 2 bases at J, leaving 8 bases unmatched. The CDR3 spans 18 residues. Germline-derived CDR1 and CDR2 are SGHTA and FQGNSA. CDR3 amino acids: CASSPYRTSGRTYNEQFF. The CDR3 DNA reads as TGTGCCAGCAGCCCTTATAGGACTAGCGGGAGGACCTACAATGAGCAGTTCTTC. Supplemented by reference TRBV7-2 and TRBJ2-1, the full variable domain reads GAGVSQSPSNKVTEKGKDVELRCDPISGHTALYWYRQSLGQGLEFLIYFQGNSAPDKSGLPSDRFSAERTGGSVSTLTIQRTQQEDSAVYLCASSPYRTSGRTYNEQFFGPGTRLTVL.

This rearrangement joins TRBV5-1 to TRBJ2-3; D might be TRBD2 (6 bases). The germline V gene encodes CDR1 SGHRS and CDR2 YFSETQ. V was clipped by 0 bases and J by 4 bases, with 12 bases between them. The CDR3 length is 15 residues. CDR3 bases: TGCGCCAGCAGCTTGGATAGCCCGGGGGCAGATACGCAGTATTTT. Translating it yields CASSLDSPGADTQYF.